The 7 T cell receptor beta chains given below trace back to one sample, sequenced in a study of blood T cell repertoires in COVID-19. Sequenced by immunoSEQ multiplex PCR; TCRdb stores in-frame clones only, minus some. The table records a few hundred thousand clones, 65% to 90% of them present only once. Sequencing used peripheral blood. All receptors come from a woman aged 70 to 79 with COVID-19, enrolled during active disease.

This rearrangement joins TRBV6-5 to TRBJ1-1, with 8 bases identical to TRBD1. The V gene's germline CDR1 is MNHEY and CDR2 SVGAGI. V was pared by 5 bases and J by 10 bases, with 6 bases of the junction left unmatched. The CDR3 totals 12 residues. CDR3 protein: CASSTGGVGAFF. The CDR3 coding sequence is TGTGCCAGCAGTACAGGGGGTGTAGGAGCTTTCTTT.

The rearrangement joins TRBV19 to TRBJ2-3; D call uncertain. The CDR3 has 12 residues. The germline gives CDR1 LNHDA, CDR2 SQIVND (reference sequence). With 2 bases removed from V and 6 bases from J, the gap between germline ends came to 6 bases. The DNA of the CDR3 is TGTGCCAGTAGTATAACGACTGATACGCAGTATTTT. This translates into CASSITTDTQYF.

V is TRBV6-5 and J is TRBJ1-1; D perhaps matches TRBD1 (6 bases). This CDR3 contains 13 residues. The V gene lost 3 bases and the J gene lost 5 bases, with 10 bases spanning the gap. CDR1 and CDR2 from the germline V gene are MNHEY and SVGAGI. DNA for the CDR3: TGTGCCAGCAGTTATAGGGGGACGACTGAAGCTTTCTTT. Translation gives CASSYRGTTEAFF.

The V gene is TRBV6-6, the J gene TRBJ2-1; TRBD2 matches at 8 bases. Trimming at V came to 10 bases and at J to 2 bases, leaving 10 bases not matched to a gene. Germline CDR1 MNHNY, CDR2 SVGAGI (reference sequence). This CDR3 spans 15 amino acids. In nucleotides, the CDR3 is TGTGCCACAACACAGCGGACTAGCCCCTACAATGAGCAGTTCTTC. The encoded protein is CATTQRTSPYNEQFF.

V and J are TRBV10-3 and TRBJ2-5, with 16 positions matching TRBD2. The CDR3 consists of 17 residues. Germline CDR1 is ENHRY and CDR2 is SYGVKD. Losses at the gene ends were 6 bases for V and 5 bases for J; bases not matched to a gene: 9. CDR3 DNA sequence: TGTGCCATCAGCGCTGGGACTAGCGGGGGGGCTCAGGAGACCCAGTACTTC. It specifies CAISAGTSGGAQETQYF.

This chain uses TRBV19 with TRBJ1-5; tentatively, D is TRBD1 (6 bases). CDR1 LNHDA and CDR2 SQIVND come from the germline V gene (reference sequence). V dropped 5 bases and J dropped 3 bases, with 11 bases sitting between them. The CDR3 sequence is 14 residues long. The CDR3 DNA sequence: TGTGCCAGTAGTTTAGCAGGGGACAATCAGCCCCAGCATTTT. This sequence encodes CASSLAGDNQPQHF.

V and J are TRBV30 and TRBJ2-7, with a weak D call TRBD1 (6 bases). Germline-derived CDR1 and CDR2 are GTSNPN and SVGIG (reference sequence). Trimming left V 8 bases short and J 5 bases short, with 16 bases between. The CDR3 loop spans 12 amino acids. Here the CDR3 DNA reads TGTGCCGGGGGCCCAGGGTGGAACGAGCAGTACTTC. Protein product: CAGGPGWNEQYF.